This TCR beta chain was obtained from a study of cytomegalovirus exposure and HLA in healthy donors. About the research overall: The same platform was used for the 120 validation repertoires and the approximately 670 first-cohort repertoires, a later analysis reported. General study findings and limits: Cytomegalovirus association was assigned to approximately 160 TCR beta chains.

As regards this clone: What it binds is unknown.

Here immunoSEQ multiplex PCR was the method, and the copy in TCRdb shows in-frame clones only, minus some. The sample consists of 150,000 to 200,000 clones, 85% of them appearing once. Among the roughly 120 subjects of the validation cohort, separate from the approximately 700-subject first cohort, were the donors. The source is a man younger than 35 in good health and CMV-seropositive. The sequenced sample consisted of PBMCs.

The DNA of the CDR3 is TGTGCCAGCAGCACTTCAGGGGGACCCTACGAGCAGTACTTC. Residues: CASSTSGGPYEQYF. The gene calls are TRBV7-9 and TRBJ2-7, with 7 bases that match TRBD1. The CDR3 spans 14 residues. With V trimmed by 5 bases and J by 2 bases, 6 bases remained unmatched. In germline, CDR1 is SEHNR, CDR2 FQNEAQ (reference sequence).